The next 6 T cell receptor beta chains were all read from a single sample in a study of cytomegalovirus exposure and HLA in healthy donors. The primer mix had 60 Vbeta and 13 Jbeta primers. Measured with immunoSEQ multiplex PCR; TCRdb has only the in-frame clones, and not every one. The table has approximately 170,000 clones, around 76% seen once. The sample consisted of PBMCs. These receptors came from a woman younger than 45 in good health and CMV-seropositive.

V and J are TRBV30 and TRBJ1-2; D possibly corresponds to TRBD1 (6 bases). V dropped 8 bases and J dropped 7 bases, with 14 bases sitting between them. The length of the CDR3 is 11 residues. Germline lookup yields CDR1 GTSNPN and CDR2 SVGIG (reference sequence). CDR3 DNA: TGTGCCGACGAGGGGGAAGGTGGCTACACCTTC. Protein product: CADEGEGGYTF.

The V call is TRBV27, the J call TRBJ2-1, with 10 bases identical to TRBD2. CDR1 is MNHEY and CDR2 is SMNVEV in the germline V gene (reference sequence). The length of the CDR3 is 15 residues. With V trimmed by 5 bases and J by 2 bases, 3 bases remained unmatched. CDR3 coding DNA: TGTGCCAGCAGTCCAACTAGCGGGGCCTACAATGAGCAGTTCTTC. Its translation: CASSPTSGAYNEQFF.

This chain joins TRBV5-1 and TRBJ2-3, with D possibly TRBD1 on 7 matching bases. Trimming shortened V by 0 bases and J by 3 bases, and 11 bases separated the two germline ends. Germline loops: CDR1 SGHRS, CDR2 YFSETQ. This CDR3 has 15 residues. The DNA for the CDR3 is TGCGCCAGCAGCTTGGAGACAGGGAGGACAGATACGCAGTATTTT. It specifies CASSLETGRTDTQYF.

V usage is TRBV7-9 and J usage is TRBJ1-4; no clear D gene. V gave up 5 bases and J gave up 6 bases, with 10 bases separating them. Germline CDR1 reads SEHNR; CDR2 reads FQNEAQ (reference sequence). This CDR3 is 13 amino acids long. CDR3: CASSPRPYEKLFF. CDR3 DNA: TGTGCCAGCAGCCCTAGACCATATGAAAAACTGTTTTTT.

The chain joins TRBV7-9 to TRBJ1-2; D not resolved. CDR1 and CDR2 (germline): SEHNR, FQNEAQ (reference sequence). The CDR3 spans 15 residues. Trimming pared 1 base from V and 5 bases from J, leaving 14 bases between. CDR3 in amino acids: CASSLVEGGVYGYTF. CDR3 coding DNA: TGTGCCAGCAGCTTAGTCGAGGGCGGCGTATATGGCTACACCTTC.

This clone was observed a handful of times. In nucleotides, the CDR3 is TGCGCCAGCAGCCCCCGGACATCGAACACCGGGGAGCTGTTTTTT. Translating gives CASSPRTSNTGELFF. The V and J genes are TRBV5-1 and TRBJ2-2; possibly TRBD1 for D (5 bases). V dropped 4 bases and J dropped 0 bases, with 10 bases sitting between them. The germline V gene has CDR1 SGHRS and CDR2 YFSETQ. CDR3 length: 15 amino acids.